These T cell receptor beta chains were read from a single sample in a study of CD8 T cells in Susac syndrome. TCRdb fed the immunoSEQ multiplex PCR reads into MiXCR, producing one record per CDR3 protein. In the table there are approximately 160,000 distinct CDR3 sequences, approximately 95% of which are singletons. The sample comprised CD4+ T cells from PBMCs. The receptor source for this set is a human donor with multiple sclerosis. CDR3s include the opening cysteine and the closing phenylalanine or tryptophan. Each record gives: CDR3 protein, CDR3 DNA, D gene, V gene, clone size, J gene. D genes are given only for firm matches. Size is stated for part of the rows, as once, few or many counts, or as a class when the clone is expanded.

CATRGGSEKLFF | TGTGCCACCAGGGGGGGTAGCGAAAAACTGTTTTTT | TRBD1 | TRBV3-1 | NA | TRBJ1-4
CASSQLSGGDEKLFF | TGTGCCAGCAGCCAATTATCGGGGGGGGATGAAAAACTGTTTTTT | NA | TRBV3-1 | once | TRBJ1-4
CAIRDPGQGAGNYGYTF | TGTGCCATCAGGGATCCGGGACAGGGGGCAGGGAACTATGGCTACACCTTC | TRBD1 | TRBV10-3 | NA | TRBJ1-2
CASSWAAGELFF | TGTGCCAGCAGTTGGGCAGCCGGGGAGCTGTTTTTT | NA | TRBV12-3/TRBV12-4 | NA | TRBJ2-2
CAISEGQVNYGYTF | TGTGCCATCAGTGAGGGACAGGTAAACTATGGCTACACCTTC | TRBD1 | TRBV10-3 | NA | TRBJ1-2
CASSYAAGEGRGETQYF | TGTGCCAGCAGTTACGCGGCGGGGGAGGGTCGAGGAGAGACCCAGTACTTC | TRBD2 | TRBV6-2/TRBV6-3 | NA | TRBJ2-5
CASSLGPEMNTEAFF | TGCGCCAGCAGCCTCGGACCCGAAATGAACACTGAAGCTTTCTTT | NA | TRBV4-3 | NA | TRBJ1-1
CASSLTRVKGYTF | TGTGCCAGCAGCTTAACGAGGGTGAAGGGCTACACCTTC | NA | TRBV7-9 | NA | TRBJ1-2
CASSSPGPRETQYF | TGTGCCAGCAGTTCCCCGGGACCCCGAGAGACCCAGTACTTC | NA | TRBV28 | once | TRBJ2-5
CSALAQRSYNEQFF | TGCAGTGCCCTGGCACAGCGGTCCTACAATGAGCAGTTCTTC | NA | TRBV20-1 | NA | TRBJ2-1
CASSPLSSYEQYF | TGTGCCAGTAGTCCCCTTAGCTCCTACGAGCAGTACTTC | NA | TRBV19 | few | TRBJ2-7
CATSRAPAGGQETQYF | TGTGCCACCAGCAGAGCCCCAGCGGGAGGCCAAGAGACCCAGTACTTC | TRBD2 | TRBV15 | NA | TRBJ2-5